This T cell receptor beta chain was retrieved from a study of T-cell reconstitution after alpha-beta-depleted transplantation in children. Unique molecular identifiers were incorporated into the prepared TCRbeta library. TCRdb fed the PCR reads into MiXCR, producing one record per CDR3 protein. Seen here are hundreds of thousands of distinct CDR3 sequences, 10% to 15% observed once, and the top ten hold around 0.79%. Germline-derived CDR1 and CDR2 are SGHKS and YYEKEE (reference sequence). This CDR3 comprises 11 residues. V was trimmed by 4 bases and J by 4 bases, leaving 5 bases between them. The source was PBMCs, collected before TCRalphabeta/CD19-depleted stem cell transplant. This chain uses TRBV5-5 with TRBJ1-1, with D uncertain. The clonotype was recovered from a girl aged 2 to 9 with congenital amegakaryocytic thrombocytopenia, due to receive a stem cell transplant. The CDR3 DNA reads TGTGCCAGCAGCAGATCCACTGAAGCTTTCTTT. Translated, it gives CASSRSTEAFF.